This T cell receptor (beta chain) was documented in a study of T cell changes during pregnancy in multiple sclerosis. The CDR3 contains 13 residues. CDR1 SGHDT and CDR2 YYEEEE come from the germline V gene. The V end was cut by 7 bases, the J end by 2 bases, with 12 bases between. Clones were read by immunoSEQ multiplex PCR, and TCRdb kept only the in-frame ones, dropping some. Of tens of thousands of clones listed, around 90% were seen once; the top ten hold 0.95% to 1.5%. Here the sequenced sample was peripheral blood, taken in the third trimester of pregnancy. This receptor was obtained from a female donor with multiple sclerosis, enrolled in a pregnancy study. The chain couples TRBV5-6 to TRBJ2-5; D possibly corresponds to TRBD2 (6 bases). In DNA, the CDR3 is TGTGCCAGCGCCCCGGGGGATCAAGAGACCCAGTACTTC. Its translation is CASAPGDQETQYF.